One T cell receptor beta chain is described in this entry. Which antigen it targets is not known. Per-nucleotide qualities are absent, and no much larger clonotype sits a single base away. The time point label here, explained by the study, means: newly diagnosed GD, antithyroid drugs for less than 3 months. RNA was extracted from PBMCs in TRIzol for both TCR sequencing and RNA sequencing. Graves' disease was diagnosed according to American Thyroid Association guidelines. Recruitment of patients was carried out at an endocrinology department in Xi'an, China. From each patient, 7.5 to 10 milliliters of peripheral blood was collected into an EDTA anticoagulant tube. Ficoll Paque Plus density gradient separation was used to isolate PBMCs, and no further T cell sorting was done. An Agilent 2100 Bioanalyzer and agarose gel were used to assess RNA quality, and a NanoDrop 2000 was used to measure RNA concentration.

The receptor library was made with multiplex PCR. Instrument on record: Illumina HiSeq 4000. TCR beta libraries were built with iRepertoire HTBI primers and Arm-PCR amplification of CDR3 regions. Before sequencing, the PCR products underwent gel purification. In the authors' own workflow: Across samples, roughly 60 TRBV and 13 to 15 TRBJ segments were identified and used for gene usage analysis of CDR3 amino acid clonotypes. Filtered high-quality paired reads were merged into contigs using COPE and FqMerger. BLAST was used to align contigs to the IMGT TRBV, TRBD and TRBJ reference genes, and CDR3 was defined following IMGT. Highly expanded clones were defined as clonotypes with a frequency above 0.1%. Repertoire diversity was measured by Shannon entropy, and V-J evenness by the Gini coefficient. A clonotype was considered public if more than one individual shared it. TCRdb trimmed the raw reads at Q25, called clones with MiXCR and kept productive beta chains. All rows with the same CDR3 protein become a single entry with the most common DNA and genes. In this record, the V and J calls reflect TCRdb's handling and not the investigators' own analysis. The sample table records around 470,000 distinct CDR3 sequences; roughly 15% of these occur just once. Of the sample, more than 15% is held by the ten largest clones.

The data are from a study of regulatory T cells in long-lasting Graves disease (dated by TCRdb to the early 2020s). Study-wide context: Patients with newly diagnosed Graves' disease had been on antithyroid drugs for under 3 months. Peripheral blood TCR sequencing and RNA sequencing compared persistent Graves' disease patients with newly diagnosed Graves' disease patients. The study was registered as a clinical trial and conducted in China. A total of roughly 35 samples underwent TCR sequencing: about 13 from persistent and roughly 20 from newly diagnosed Graves' disease patients.

Overall study results and their limits: Persistent Graves' disease patients showed lower TCR Shannon entropy and fewer highly expanded clones than newly diagnosed patients, suggesting clonal expansion. Sequencing and analysis were limited to the TCR beta chain. Only peripheral blood was studied, because thyroid tissue, the primary lesion, was inaccessible. The authors acknowledged the small sample size as a limitation that may reduce accuracy. More public clonotypes were shared among persistent patients (roughly 2,700) than among newly diagnosed patients (966).

This same sample was also taken into another study, of T cells in Graves' hyperthyroidism and ophthalmopathy. As the second study states: Graves' hyperthyroidism was defined as stable when no progression to ophthalmopathy occurred over 18 months of follow-up. The hyperthyroidism patients were between 18 and 65 years old and newly diagnosed, with a disease duration of less than 2 months. Patients with uncontrolled infections, other autoimmune diseases, pregnancy or lactation were excluded. Diagnoses relied on clinical symptoms, serum thyroxine and TRAb, thyroid ultrasound and orbital computed tomography. A first-round RT-PCR of the TCR CDR3 used the HTBI primer set with the Qiagen OneStep RT-PCR kit. Most expanded thyroid clonotypes (frequency above 0.001) were also detected in blood, suggesting blood repertoires may reflect thyroid immune responses. A model built on a 13 V-J signature distinguished ophthalmopathy from stable hyperthyroidism, reaching 87.88% sensitivity and around 82% specificity in cross-validation and 80%/75% in testing. In validation, the model predicted progression to ophthalmopathy a median of roughly 6.1 months before onset, with over 60% sensitivity and about 72% specificity. To identify TCR V-J signatures that set the groups apart, the researchers used a discovery cohort of more than 95 patients, made up of fewer than 50 with Graves' ophthalmopathy and some 60 with stable Graves' hyperthyroidism. Prospective prediction of ophthalmopathy was tested in an independent validation cohort of fewer than 20 hyperthyroidism patients and 15 to 17 patients who later progressed to ophthalmopathy. The 100 discovery patients were randomly split 7:3 into training and test sets. In addition, the study compared T-cell repertoires in thyroid tissue and in blood from 6 or 7 Graves' hyperthyroidism patients. After blood sampling, hyperthyroidism patients were treated with methimazole at a starting dose of 30 mg daily, and ophthalmopathy patients were treated with high-dose intravenous methylprednisolone. A second multiplex PCR round built the libraries, followed by size selection and purification. Paired-end sequencing of the libraries was performed with 100 bp reads on an Illumina HiSeq2000. SOAPnuke was used to process the raw data, with reads discarded if the reads contained adapters or uncalled bases, had a mean Phred below 15, or lacked an exact constant-primer or identifier match. High-quality paired reads were merged using COPE v1.2.5, and each unique nucleotide sequence was defined as a clonotype. Clonotypes were aligned to IMGT TRBV, TRBD and TRBJ reference segments using MiTCR v1.1. The analysis included only V-J combinations with a frequency above 0.0001, which together covered roughly 99% of the repertoires. A TCS score was defined as the ratio of F50 (clonal expansion) to E x V (chaos), with BLOSUM62-based TCRdist applied between CDR3 peptides within each V-J. Welch's t-statistics and random forest reduced 514 V-J features to 13, which were used in a naive Bayes classifier (R e1071). No statistical method was used to fix the sample size in advance, and group allocation was not hidden from the investigators. According to the paper, TCR Vbeta CDR3 sequencing was carried out on 135 peripheral blood samples, which came from some 41 ophthalmopathy, approximately 78 hyperthyroidism and about 17 progressor patients.

This sample comprised peripheral blood mononuclear cells (PBMCs), obtained at new diagnosis, from a patient treated with antithyroid drugs. This receptor was identified in a woman aged 45-65 years with Graves disease. Donor details come from another sample of the same person, matched by shared clones.

The CDR3 here reads CASSLRGEAGELFF. The DNA reads TGTGCCAGCAGTTTACGAGGGGAAGCCGGGGAGCTGTTTTTT. The rearrangement combines TRBV27 with TRBJ2-2; the D gene is possibly TRBD1 or TRBD2, with 5 bases matching each. Including the terminal cysteine and phenylalanine, the CDR3 comprises 14 residues. The entry retains the CDR3 DNA only, 42 bases that are in frame from base 1. Trimming at the junction amounts to 2 bases on V and 6 bases on J, and the germline ends lie 10 bases apart. CDR1 MNHEY and CDR2 SMNVEV were looked up in the germline V gene (reference sequence).